Listed here are 30 T cell receptor beta chains from one sample, sequenced in a study of blood T cell repertoires in COVID-19. The protocol was immunoSEQ multiplex PCR, while the TCRdb copy is restricted to in-frame clones and leaves out a portion. The data hold 150,000 to 250,000 clones, with about 93% observed a single time. Sequencing input: peripheral blood. The receptor set was obtained from a man aged 30-40 years with COVID-19, enrolled during active disease.

The genes are TRBV9 and TRBJ1-3; 11 nucleotides line up with TRBD1. Germline-derived CDR1 and CDR2 are SGDLS and YYNGEE. Trimming took 0 bases from V and 1 from J; bases not matched to a gene: 6. The CDR3 spans 18 residues. The CDR3 is CASSVAAGQGASGNTIYF. The CDR3 DNA follows: TGTGCCAGCAGCGTAGCCGCCGGACAGGGGGCTTCTGGAAACACCATATATTTT.

This chain connects TRBV11-2 to TRBJ2-2; 13 bases align to TRBD2. V was clipped by 6 bases and J by 5 bases; unmatched bases: 6. The CDR3 totals 16 residues. The germline V gene encodes CDR1 SGHAT and CDR2 FQNNGV. In DNA, the CDR3 is TGTGCCAGCAGTAGACTAGCGGGGGGCTCGACCGGGGAGCTGTTTTTT. It translates to CASSRLAGGSTGELFF.

The chain has TRBV19 and TRBJ2-3, with 8 positions matching TRBD2. The CDR3 covers 15 residues. V shed 5 bases, J shed 2 bases, and the junction held 6 bases outside the gene matches. Germline V lookup: CDR1 LNHDA, CDR2 SQIVND (reference sequence). The CDR3 spells CASSELAVNTDTQYF. CDR3 nucleotides: TGTGCCAGTAGTGAACTAGCGGTTAACACAGATACGCAGTATTTT.

V and J are TRBV10-3 and TRBJ2-5; TRBD2 is a possible D gene (7 bases). Germline CDR1 ENHRY, CDR2 SYGVKD. This CDR3 comprises 15 residues. The ends were cut back, 3 bases at V and 5 bases at J, with 16 bases in the middle. CDR3 loop: CAISDPRGAGETQYF. The CDR3, as DNA: TGTGCCATCAGTGATCCCCGGGGGGCTGGGGAGACCCAGTACTTC.

The chain uses TRBV19 and TRBJ2-5, with a possible D match to TRBD2 (6 bases). Germline CDR1 is LNHDA and CDR2 is SQIVND (reference sequence). The CDR3 is 16 residues long. V lost 0 bases, J lost 4 bases, and 15 bases lay in between. This CDR3 is CASSIDASRGLETQYF. The CDR3 region has the DNA TGTGCCAGTAGTATAGATGCATCGCGGGGTTTAGAGACCCAGTACTTC.

CDR3 sequence (DNA): TGTGCCAGCACCCCCCTTGGAGGAGGGGTCCCCTACAATGAGCAGTTCTTC. Encoded protein: CASTPLGGGVPYNEQFF. The chain recombines TRBV7-9 with TRBJ2-1; TRBD2 is a possible D gene (6 bases). The CDR3 runs 17 residues. Germline loops: CDR1 SEHNR, CDR2 FQNEAQ (reference sequence). V was shortened by 7 bases and J by 2 bases, with 21 bases between the two germline ends.

This clone has just one count. The chain has TRBV7-6 and TRBJ2-3; 8 bases map to TRBD1. CDR3 size: 14 residues. Germline CDR1 and CDR2: SGHVS and FNYEAQ. The V and J ends lost 5 bases and 1 base, in that order; junction bases with no gene match: 2. The CDR3: CASSTGQGTDTQYF. CDR3 DNA sequence: TGTGCCAGCAGCACGGGACAGGGCACAGATACGCAGTATTTT.

This sequence joins TRBV2 and TRBJ1-1; 11 nucleotides align to TRBD1. The CDR3 is made up of 15 amino acids. The germline V gene has CDR1 SNHLY and CDR2 FYNNEI. J lost 4 bases, V lost 10 bases, and 11 bases had no gene match. In DNA form, the CDR3 reads TGTGCCAACCCCCCGGGACAGGGGGGGGTCACTGAAGCTTTCTTT. It codes for CANPPGQGGVTEAFF.

The chain links TRBV5-1 to TRBJ1-1, with unresolved D. Germline CDR1 is SGHRS and CDR2 is YFSETQ. The length of the CDR3 is 15 residues. Between the trimmed V and J ends, which lost 1 base and 1 base, there was a span of 11 bases. The CDR3 DNA is TGCGCCAGCAGCTTGAATTCGAACAGGAACACTGAAGCTTTCTTT. Encoded protein: CASSLNSNRNTEAFF.

V is TRBV19 and J is TRBJ1-5; no firm D call. Trimming removed 6 bases from V and 7 bases from J, with 10 bases in between. This CDR3 has 12 amino acids. CDR1 is LNHDA and CDR2 is SQIVND in the germline V gene (reference sequence). CDR3 coding DNA: TGTGCCAGTAGAGAAGGGAGCCAGCCCCAGCATTTT. Amino acids: CASREGSQPQHF.

The chain links TRBV29-1 to TRBJ2-5; tentatively, D is TRBD1 (7 bases). The CDR3 is 13 amino acids. The germline CDR1 and CDR2 sequences are SQVTM and ANQGSEA. CDR3 sequence (DNA): TGCAGTACCGTGCGGGGCAGGGGGGAGACCCAGTACTTC. It is translated as CSTVRGRGETQYF.

This clone was detected only once. The sample holds other DNA sequences that translate to the same CDR3. The chain combines TRBV5-1 with TRBJ1-1, with D tentatively TRBD1 (5 bases). Trimming took off 2 bases at V and 3 bases at J, with 8 bases between the two ends. CDR3 length: 13 residues. Germline lookup yields CDR1 SGHRS and CDR2 YFSETQ. The CDR3: CASSLRGDTEAFF. The CDR3 nucleotides are TGCGCCAGCAGCTTACGGGGGGACACTGAAGCTTTCTTT.

CDR3 sequence: CASSPDTRGYGYTF. The CDR3 nucleotides read TGTGCCAGCAGCCCCGACACAAGGGGGTATGGCTACACCTTC. This rearrangement joins TRBV5-6 to TRBJ1-2; a weak D match, TRBD1 (6 bases). This CDR3 comprises 14 residues. The germline V gene encodes CDR1 SGHDT and CDR2 YYEEEE. V shed 4 bases and J shed 5 bases, with 15 bases lying between them.

The CDR3 DNA follows: TGTGCCAGCAGTCGGGAGGGGGGTTTGACTGAAGCTTTCTTT. Protein: CASSREGGLTEAFF. This chain uses TRBV4-2 with TRBJ1-1; TRBD1 is a possible D gene (6 bases). V shed 6 bases and J shed 5 bases, with 16 bases lying between them. The CDR3 loop spans 14 amino acids. Germline V gives CDR1 LGHNA, CDR2 YNFKEQ.

The chain combines TRBV27 with TRBJ2-5; 10 positions match TRBD1. This CDR3 is built from 16 residues. The V segment lost 5 bases and the J segment 5 bases; nucleotides outside the gene matches: 11. The germline CDR1 and CDR2 sequences are MNHEY and SMNVEV (reference sequence). The CDR3 nucleotides are TGTGCCAGCAGTCCCTATTCGACAGGGGGCTTTGAGACCCAGTACTTC. Encoded protein: CASSPYSTGGFETQYF.

The chain couples TRBV9 to TRBJ1-2; D call uncertain. Trimming pared 2 bases from V and 6 bases from J, leaving 11 bases between. CDR1 is SGDLS, CDR2 YYNGEE, per germline. CDR3 length equals 13 residues. CDR3 DNA sequence: TGTGCCAGCAGCGTTGGCCCCCCAAATGGCTACACCTTC. Protein sequence: CASSVGPPNGYTF.

J is TRBJ2-1 and V is TRBV4-1; 9 bases align to TRBD1. The CDR3 consists of 16 residues. V shed 6 bases and J 4 bases; nucleotides not matched to a gene: 10. From germline, CDR1 is MGHRA and CDR2 YSYEKL. CDR3: CASRPLDRGIYNEQFF. The CDR3, as DNA: TGCGCCAGCAGGCCGCTCGACAGGGGGATTTACAATGAGCAGTTCTTC.

This clone was picked up a small number of times. The gene calls are TRBV3-1 (or the pseudogene TRBV3-2) and TRBJ1-1; 10 bases agree with TRBD1. Germline assignment: CDR1 LGHDT and CDR2 YNNKEL (reference sequence). V lost 1 base, J lost 3 bases, and 5 bases stayed unmatched. CDR3 size: 16 residues. CDR3 in DNA: TGTGCCAGCAGCCAAGGACAGGGGGCAGGGTACACTGAAGCTTTCTTT. This sequence encodes CASSQGQGAGYTEAFF.

The genes are TRBV27 and TRBJ1-1; 8 bases match TRBD1. This CDR3 contains 14 residues. The junction had 5 bases not matched to a gene; V was cut back by 4 bases and J by 4 bases. Looked up from germline, CDR1 is MNHEY and CDR2 is SMNVEV (reference sequence). The CDR3 loop reads CASSSQGAGTEAFF. The CDR3 region has the DNA TGTGCCAGCAGTTCGCAGGGGGCTGGCACTGAAGCTTTCTTT.

This chain uses TRBV9 with TRBJ1-1, with 8 bases fitting TRBD1. The CDR3 spans 14 residues. Trimming cost V 0 bases and J 6 bases; bases outside gene matches: 4. In germline, CDR1 is SGDLS, CDR2 YYNGEE. This CDR3 reads CASSVDRGGAEAFF. In DNA, the CDR3 is TGTGCCAGCAGCGTAGACAGGGGGGGAGCTGAAGCTTTCTTT.

This chain joins TRBV5-6 and TRBJ1-3; 7 bases are a match to TRBD1. CDR3 size: 14 residues. J was trimmed by 3 bases and V by 0 bases; bases with no gene match: 0. Germline V gene data show CDR1 as SGHDT and CDR2 as YYEEEE. Written as DNA, the CDR3 is TGTGCCAGCAGCTTGGCAGGGGGTGGAAACACCATATATTTT. It specifies CASSLAGGGNTIYF.

The chain carries TRBV4-1 and TRBJ1-1, with 11 bases that match TRBD1. Germline CDR1 and CDR2: MGHRA and YSYEKL. This CDR3 has 16 residues. The ends lost 2 bases at V and 4 bases at J; junction bases unmatched: 6. The CDR3 nucleotides are TGCGCCAGCAGCCAAAAGGGGACAGGGGGTGGCACTGAAGCTTTCTTT. This gives the protein CASSQKGTGGGTEAFF.

V usage is TRBV27 and J usage is TRBJ2-7, with 8 bases matching TRBD1. Trimming cost V 3 bases and J 0 bases; bases outside gene matches: 7. This CDR3 region has 16 residues. Germline values: CDR1 MNHEY, CDR2 SMNVEV (reference sequence). CDR3: CASSFNWDRSSYEQYF. The DNA of the CDR3 is TGTGCCAGCAGTTTTAATTGGGACAGGAGCTCCTACGAGCAGTACTTC.

J is TRBJ1-6 and V is TRBV6-5, with 7 bases lining up with TRBD1. V lost 7 bases and J lost 7; bases outside the gene matches: 4. CDR3 length: 13 amino acids. Germline V gene lookup returns CDR1 MNHEY and CDR2 SVGAGI. The CDR3 reads CASTGDSNSPLHF. The CDR3 nucleotides are TGTGCCAGCACCGGGGACAGCAATTCACCCCTCCACTTT.

This clone appeared a single time. The genes are TRBV29-1 and TRBJ1-3; TRBD1 matches at 10 bases. Trimming cost V 4 bases and J 5 bases; bases outside gene matches: 5. Germline V gene lookup returns CDR1 SQVTM and CDR2 ANQGSEA. The CDR3 runs 14 residues. The CDR3 nucleotides are TGCAGCGTTGGGACAGGGGGGCTGAGAAACACCATATATTTT. Translating it yields CSVGTGGLRNTIYF.

The chain combines TRBV11-2 with TRBJ1-1; 8 bases align to TRBD1. The CDR3 totals 16 residues. The germline gives CDR1 SGHAT, CDR2 FQNNGV. Trimming removed 1 base from V and 5 bases from J; junction bases left unmatched: 9. Written as DNA, the CDR3 is TGTGCCAGCAGCTTAGTGGCAGGGGGCGGTGGGACTGAAGCTTTCTTT. Residues: CASSLVAGGGGTEAFF.

The chain employs TRBV25-1 and TRBJ1-1; TRBD1 matches 9 bases. The ends lost 4 bases at V and 3 bases at J; junction bases unmatched: 12. The germline V gene encodes CDR1 MGHDK and CDR2 SYGVNS. The length of the CDR3 is 17 residues. The CDR3 coding sequence is TGTGCCAGCAGTGTAACAGGGGGCGCGTTTCAGGACACTGAAGCTTTCTTT. The encoded protein is CASSVTGGAFQDTEAFF.

The sample holds a few counts of this clone. V usage is TRBV10-2 and J usage is TRBJ1-6, with a tentative D call TRBD1 (5 bases). Germline V gene sequence: CDR1 WSHSY, CDR2 SAAADI. Trimming removed 11 bases from V and 5 bases from J, with 16 bases in between. The CDR3 contains 14 residues. The CDR3 region is CAGHSGLNNSPLHF. In nucleotides, the CDR3 is TGCGCCGGACATTCCGGCTTAAATAATTCACCCCTCCACTTT.

The chain is built from TRBV11-2 and TRBJ2-1; D possibly corresponds to TRBD1 (6 bases). The CDR3 has 14 amino acids. The V end lost 5 bases, the J end lost 7 bases, and 15 bases lay between the germline ends. From germline, CDR1 is SGHAT and CDR2 FQNNGV. The CDR3 sequence: CASSAFRTANEQFF. The DNA for the CDR3 is TGTGCCAGCAGCGCTTTCAGGACAGCTAATGAGCAGTTCTTC. The variable domain in full, completed from reference TRBV11-2 and TRBJ2-1, reads EAGVAQSPRYKIIEKRQSVAFWCNPISGHATLYWYQQILGQGPKLLIQFQNNGVVDDSQLPKDRFSAERLKGVDSTLKIQPAKLEDSAVYLCASSAFRTANEQFFGPGTRLTVL.

The chain joins TRBV4-1 to TRBJ1-5; D is perhaps TRBD1 (6 bases). The CDR3 loop spans 18 amino acids. Germline CDR1 reads MGHRA; CDR2 reads YSYEKL. V lost 0 bases and J 0 bases, leaving 15 bases between the germline ends. The CDR3 DNA reads as TGCGCCAGCAGCCAAGATGTGTCAGGGGTAGATAGCAATCAGCCCCAGCATTTT. It codes for CASSQDVSGVDSNQPQHF.